What follows describes a single TCR beta chain. Antigen unknown. This entry comes from a study of cytomegalovirus exposure and HLA in healthy donors. General study findings and limits: The study labeled about 160 TCR beta chains cytomegalovirus-associated. Most TCR sequences were seen very rarely across donors, but some public TCRs occurred in many. Reportedly, fewer N-insertions than the roughly 700-donor mean appeared in an Asian-associated ancestry cluster in a later analysis. Productive status was seen about 87% or about 30% of the time for most TCR beta V segments in an earlier analysis.

The germline V gene has CDR1 MDHEN and CDR2 SYDVKM. The CDR3 has 17 residues. V lost 5 bases to trimming and J lost 0 bases, with 18 bases between them. PCR was performed using 60 Vbeta and 13 Jbeta primers. Some clones are missing from TCRdb's copy, which holds only in-frame ones; the method was immunoSEQ multiplex PCR. The table lists fewer than 60,000 clones. The chain uses TRBV28 and TRBJ2-3; TRBD2 is a possible D gene (5 bases). The specimen was PBMCs. The receptor was isolated from a woman between 40 and 50 years old in good health and CMV-seronegative. CDR3 protein: CASSPPLLADSTDTQYF. In nucleotides, the CDR3 is TGTGCCAGCAGTCCTCCCCTTCTAGCAGATAGCACAGATACGCAGTATTTT.